These T cell receptor beta chains were read from a single sample in a study of blood T cell repertoires in COVID-19. This table comes from immunoSEQ multiplex PCR, and its TCRdb copy is limited to in-frame clones, with some not included. The sample has under 100,000 clones; about 87% are singletons. Sequencing used peripheral blood. These TCRs come from a human donor in a cohort sampled during active COVID-19. CDR3s include the opening cysteine and the closing phenylalanine or tryptophan. A D gene is named only where the DNA matches it firmly. Clone size is stated in some rows and not others, as once, few, many or a class when expanded.

>16|TRBV18|once|.|TRBJ1-1
CASSPIGLGANTEAFF
TGTGCCAGCTCACCAATCGGTCTTGGGGCGAACACTGAAGCTTTCTTT
>15|TRBV7-9|.|.|TRBJ2-7
CASSETGTPKREQYF
TGTGCCAGCAGCGAGACCGGGACACCTAAAAGGGAGCAGTACTTC
>15|TRBV3-1/TRBV3-2|.|.|TRBJ2-5
CASSRSGSPGETQYF
TGTGCCAGCAGCCGGAGCGGCTCTCCGGGGGAGACCCAGTACTTC
>16|TRBV6-2/TRBV6-3|.|TRBD2|TRBJ2-2
CASSAGGGRSTGELFF
TGTGCCAGCAGCGCCGGGGGGGGCCGGAGCACCGGGGAGCTGTTTTTT
>13|TRBV19|.|.|TRBJ1-6
CASSFSRNSPLHF
TGTGCCAGTAGTTTTTCGCGTAATTCACCCCTCCACTTT
>15|TRBV7-3|.|.|TRBJ1-2
CASSSGQFANYGYTF
TGTGCCAGCAGCTCCGGACAGTTCGCTAACTATGGCTACACCTTC
>15|TRBV28|.|TRBD2|TRBJ2-1
CASRVAGTTYNEQFF
TGTGCCAGTCGAGTAGCGGGGACAACCTACAATGAGCAGTTCTTC
>14|TRBV6-5|.|.|TRBJ1-2
CASTFGGPNYGYTF
TGTGCCAGCACTTTCGGGGGGCCCAACTATGGCTACACCTTC
>13|TRBV7-9|.|.|TRBJ1-2
CASSLGGVSGYTF
TGTGCCAGCAGCTTAGGGGGAGTTAGTGGCTACACCTTC
>17|TRBV11-1|.|TRBD1|TRBJ2-1
CASSLARPGQGTNEQFF
TGTGCCAGCAGCTTAGCCCGGCCGGGACAGGGCACCAATGAGCAGTTCTTC
>16|TRBV7-2|.|TRBD1|TRBJ1-2
CASSFRDRAPNYGYTF
TGTGCCAGCAGCTTTCGGGACAGGGCTCCTAACTATGGCTACACCTTC
>14|TRBV10-3|.|TRBD2|TRBJ2-7
CAIRTSGGAGEQYF
TGTGCCATCAGGACTAGCGGGGGGGCCGGTGAGCAGTACTTC
>15|TRBV2|.|TRBD1|TRBJ1-5
CASSERQGMNQPQHF
TGTGCCAGCAGTGAACGACAGGGGATGAATCAGCCCCAGCATTTT
>13|TRBV6-5|few|.|TRBJ1-5
CATAGYSNQPQHF
TGTGCCACCGCGGGATATAGCAATCAGCCCCAGCATTTT
>14|TRBV6-5|.|.|TRBJ2-3
CASRVPGSTDTQYF
TGTGCCAGCAGGGTCCCGGGTAGCACAGATACGCAGTATTTT
>14|TRBV5-8|.|.|TRBJ1-2
CASSLSQATPSYTF
TGTGCCAGCAGCTTATCACAGGCCACCCCAAGCTACACCTTC
>17|TRBV19|.|TRBD2|TRBJ2-2
CASTNQGVGGGAGELFF
TGTGCCAGTACCAACCAGGGGGTTGGCGGGGGGGCCGGGGAGCTGTTTTTT
>14|TRBV29-1|.|TRBD1|TRBJ1-2
CSVEGLDRVYGYTF
TGCAGCGTTGAAGGGTTGGACAGGGTCTATGGCTACACCTTC
>14|TRBV6-1|.|.|TRBJ1-5
CASSERGFDQPQHF
TGTGCCAGCAGTGAACGAGGGTTTGATCAGCCCCAGCATTTT
>13|TRBV6-5|.|TRBD1|TRBJ1-2
CASSKGQGLGYTF
TGTGCCAGCAGTAAGGGACAGGGACTTGGCTACACCTTC
>12|TRBV7-2|.|.|TRBJ2-7
CASSPPSYEQYF
TGTGCCAGCAGCCCGCCCAGTTACGAGCAGTACTTC
>16|TRBV7-2|once|TRBD1|TRBJ1-6
CASSLGTGNYNSPLHF
TGTGCCAGCAGCTTAGGGACAGGGAACTATAATTCACCCCTCCACTTT
>14|TRBV6-5|.|TRBD1|TRBJ1-4
CASRVTGENEKLFF
TGTGCCAGCAGGGTGACAGGGGAGAATGAAAAACTGTTTTTT
>15|TRBV6-6|few|.|TRBJ1-4
CASSYSSATNEKLFF
TGTGCCAGCAGTTACTCGTCAGCAACTAATGAAAAACTGTTTTTT
>14|TRBV5-1|.|.|TRBJ1-6
CASSLGGQRSPLHF
TGCGCCAGCAGCTTGGGAGGGCAGCGATCACCCCTCCACTTT
>19|TRBV7-8|.|TRBD1|TRBJ1-5
CASSLVLPGTGVFNQPQHF
TGTGCCAGCAGCTTAGTCCTACCGGGGACAGGGGTTTTCAATCAGCCCCAGCATTTT
>14|TRBV6-5|few|.|TRBJ2-3
CASILGTPADTQYF
TGTGCCAGCATCCTCGGGACTCCCGCAGATACGCAGTATTTT
>14|TRBV2|.|TRBD1|TRBJ2-5
CAGRTGMGQETQYF
TGTGCCGGCAGGACAGGGATGGGCCAAGAGACCCAGTACTTC
>14|TRBV7-8|.|.|TRBJ1-3
CASSFSMQGNTIYF
TGTGCCAGCAGCTTCTCCATGCAGGGGAACACCATATATTTT
>15|TRBV3-1/TRBV3-2|.|.|TRBJ1-6
CASSRPTGFQSPLHF
TGTGCCAGCAGCCGCCCCACAGGTTTTCAGTCACCCCTCCACTTT
>15|TRBV15|.|.|TRBJ2-5
CATSRDAGSGETQYF
TGTGCCACCAGCAGAGATGCAGGCTCGGGGGAGACCCAGTACTTC
>12|TRBV12-3/TRBV12-4|once|.|TRBJ1-2
CASRPGYHGYTF
TGTGCCAGCAGGCCAGGGTACCATGGCTACACCTTC
>14|TRBV5-5|.|.|TRBJ2-5
CASSLDSYSVTQYF
TGTGCCAGCAGCTTGGACAGCTACTCTGTGACCCAGTACTTC
>11|TRBV6-5|.|.|TRBJ2-7
CASFQGYEQYF
TGTGCCAGCTTTCAGGGCTACGAGCAGTACTTC
>15|TRBV6-5|.|.|TRBJ2-7
CASSYRPASRDEQYF
TGTGCCAGCAGTTACCGCCCGGCTTCCAGGGACGAGCAGTACTTC
>12|TRBV7-8|once|.|TRBJ1-1
CASSSQYTEAFF
TGTGCCAGCAGCTCACAGTACACTGAAGCTTTCTTT
>18|TRBV4-2|.|TRBD1|TRBJ1-4
CASSQSGTVDSTNEKLFF
TGTGCCAGCAGCCAATCCGGGACAGTTGATTCAACTAATGAAAAACTGTTTTTT
>17|TRBV3-1/TRBV3-2|.|.|TRBJ2-7
CASSQGYGGQGHYEQYF
TGTGCCAGCAGCCAAGGTTATGGAGGCCAGGGACACTACGAGCAGTACTTC
>16|TRBV7-9|once|TRBD2|TRBJ2-5
CASSLILAGLKETQYF
TGTGCCAGCAGCTTAATTCTAGCGGGGTTAAAAGAGACCCAGTACTTC
>16|TRBV14|.|.|TRBJ1-1
CASSQDWGGISTEAFF
TGTGCCAGCAGCCAAGACTGGGGAGGAATTAGCACTGAAGCTTTCTTT
>14|TRBV5-6|.|.|TRBJ2-1
CASSLALGNNEQFF
TGTGCCAGCAGCTTGGCCCTCGGGAACAATGAGCAGTTCTTC
>16|TRBV4-1|.|TRBD2|TRBJ2-1
CASSHAGTSGGKEQFF
TGCGCCAGCAGCCATGCCGGGACTAGCGGGGGAAAGGAGCAGTTCTTC
>13|TRBV5-1|.|TRBD1|TRBJ2-7
CASSNGQGDEQYF
TGCGCCAGCAGCAATGGACAGGGAGACGAGCAGTACTTC
>17|TRBV20-1|.|TRBD1|TRBJ1-5
CSASKGTGFGSNQPQHF
TGCAGTGCTAGTAAGGGGACAGGGTTTGGGAGCAATCAGCCCCAGCATTTT
>14|TRBV27|.|.|TRBJ2-5
CASSQRGTQETQYF
TGTGCCAGCAGCCAAAGGGGGACCCAAGAGACCCAGTACTTC
>14|TRBV28|.|.|TRBJ1-1
CASSPPPGNTEAFF
TGTGCCAGCAGTCCCCCCCCAGGGAACACTGAAGCTTTCTTT